The source of this T cell receptor (beta chain) is a study of lung T cells in sarcoidosis with Löfgren's syndrome. In this sample, this clonotype turned up many times. Antigen specificity is unknown. Study results and caveats: The most expanded V genes in Löfgren's patients were reportedly TRAV12-1 and TRBV2. Multiple Löfgren's syndrome patients reportedly shared TRAV12-1 and TRBV2 CDR3 motifs, suggesting public CD4+ TCRs. Paired TRAV12-1/TRBV2 TCRs showed CDR3 homology and preferential pairing.

TCRdb re-derived calls from the reads in MiXCR, one entry per CDR3 protein. In the table there are 58,000 or so distinct CDR3 sequences, around 20% of which are singletons. Deletions cut 4 bases from V and 2 bases from J, with 11 bases between. This CDR3 region has 14 residues. Germline CDR1 SGHRS, CDR2 YFSETQ. Sequencing was done on a sample of CD4+ T cells from PBMCs. V gene TRBV5-1 combines with J gene TRBJ2-3; D gene ambiguous. The clonotype was recovered from a human donor with sarcoidosis (Löfgren's syndrome or another form), or a control subject (not recorded which). DNA for the CDR3: TGCGCCAGCAGCCTAGACCGGTACACAGATACGCAGTATTTT. Its protein product is CASSLDRYTDTQYF.